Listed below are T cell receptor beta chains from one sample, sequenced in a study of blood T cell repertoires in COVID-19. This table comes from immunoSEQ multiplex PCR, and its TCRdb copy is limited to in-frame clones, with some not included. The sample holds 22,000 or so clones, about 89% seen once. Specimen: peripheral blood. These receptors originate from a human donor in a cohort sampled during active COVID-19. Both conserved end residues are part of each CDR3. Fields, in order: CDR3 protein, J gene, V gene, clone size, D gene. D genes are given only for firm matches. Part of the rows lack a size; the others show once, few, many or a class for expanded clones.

CDR3 protein: CASSPGQIYEQYF; J gene: TRBJ2-7; V gene: TRBV18; clone size: -; D gene: -
CDR3 protein: CSVEFGGVTDTQYF; J gene: TRBJ2-3; V gene: TRBV29-1; clone size: -; D gene: -
CDR3 protein: CASSSRPVGPSIQYF; J gene: TRBJ2-4; V gene: TRBV27; clone size: -; D gene: -
CDR3 protein: CSVRKPGLAGTGELFF; J gene: TRBJ2-2; V gene: TRBV29-1; clone size: -; D gene: TRBD2
CDR3 protein: CASSLARGDNTGELFF; J gene: TRBJ2-2; V gene: TRBV5-8; clone size: -; D gene: TRBD2
CDR3 protein: CAWSVAGGQPQHF; J gene: TRBJ1-5; V gene: TRBV30; clone size: once; D gene: TRBD1
CDR3 protein: CSVEATQGWDTEAFF; J gene: TRBJ1-1; V gene: TRBV29-1; clone size: once; D gene: TRBD1
CDR3 protein: CASSLPAQASGSRDEQFF; J gene: TRBJ2-1; V gene: TRBV7-7; clone size: -; D gene: TRBD2
CDR3 protein: CASRASGTTYNEQFF; J gene: TRBJ2-1; V gene: TRBV5-1; clone size: -; D gene: TRBD2
CDR3 protein: CASGLKFDSGSTKNIQYF; J gene: TRBJ2-4; V gene: TRBV12-5; clone size: once; D gene: -
CDR3 protein: CASDRSLMSGYTF; J gene: TRBJ1-2; V gene: TRBV2; clone size: -; D gene: -
CDR3 protein: CASSYRLARYTQYF; J gene: TRBJ2-3; V gene: TRBV6-2/TRBV6-3; clone size: -; D gene: -
CDR3 protein: CASSLRAGGYGTDTQYF; J gene: TRBJ2-3; V gene: TRBV5-5; clone size: -; D gene: TRBD2
CDR3 protein: CASSFQGTSQNNQPQHF; J gene: TRBJ1-5; V gene: TRBV7-2; clone size: -; D gene: -
CDR3 protein: CASSLGGGLYGYTF; J gene: TRBJ1-2; V gene: TRBV7-9; clone size: -; D gene: -
CDR3 protein: CASSYSTGLPGYGYTF; J gene: TRBJ1-2; V gene: TRBV6-5; clone size: once; D gene: -
CDR3 protein: CASSWNRGTDTQYF; J gene: TRBJ2-3; V gene: TRBV7-2; clone size: -; D gene: TRBD1
CDR3 protein: CSVTGMRGRNTEAFF; J gene: TRBJ1-1; V gene: TRBV29-1; clone size: -; D gene: -
CDR3 protein: CASSFGVHGYTF; J gene: TRBJ1-2; V gene: TRBV28; clone size: -; D gene: -
CDR3 protein: CASSTGQGKLFF; J gene: TRBJ1-4; V gene: TRBV6-2/TRBV6-3; clone size: -; D gene: TRBD1
CDR3 protein: CASSFFSGPSNEQFF; J gene: TRBJ2-1; V gene: TRBV6-2/TRBV6-3; clone size: -; D gene: -
CDR3 protein: CARDRAGGNTIYF; J gene: TRBJ1-3; V gene: TRBV12-3/TRBV12-4; clone size: -; D gene: TRBD1
CDR3 protein: CASSEVGQLRFGTGELFF; J gene: TRBJ2-2; V gene: TRBV6-1; clone size: -; D gene: -
CDR3 protein: CASSHQGNTEAFF; J gene: TRBJ1-1; V gene: TRBV6-2/TRBV6-3; clone size: -; D gene: -
CDR3 protein: CAISGAGGPTEQFF; J gene: TRBJ2-1; V gene: TRBV10-3; clone size: -; D gene: TRBD2
CDR3 protein: CASSYPILPLGNEQFF; J gene: TRBJ2-1; V gene: TRBV6-2/TRBV6-3; clone size: -; D gene: -
CDR3 protein: CASSDSGGVVNTQYF; J gene: TRBJ2-3; V gene: TRBV6-4; clone size: -; D gene: TRBD2
CDR3 protein: CAWSVDPTGTKLNSYGYTF; J gene: TRBJ1-2; V gene: TRBV30; clone size: -; D gene: -
CDR3 protein: CASSKYVGTSGNTIYF; J gene: TRBJ1-3; V gene: TRBV7-9; clone size: -; D gene: -
CDR3 protein: CATGPQGYNEQFF; J gene: TRBJ2-1; V gene: TRBV24-1; clone size: -; D gene: -
CDR3 protein: CASSLLRGTDTQYF; J gene: TRBJ2-3; V gene: TRBV14; clone size: -; D gene: -
CDR3 protein: CASSTTDRGLNTEAFF; J gene: TRBJ1-1; V gene: TRBV9; clone size: -; D gene: TRBD1
CDR3 protein: CASSYGTFYNSPLHF; J gene: TRBJ1-6; V gene: TRBV6-6; clone size: -; D gene: -
CDR3 protein: CASIRDRGNNEQFF; J gene: TRBJ2-1; V gene: TRBV6-5; clone size: few; D gene: TRBD1
CDR3 protein: CARSGGRGGDSDTQYF; J gene: TRBJ2-3; V gene: TRBV11-3; clone size: -; D gene: TRBD2
CDR3 protein: CASSLVGRGWDSNQPQHF; J gene: TRBJ1-5; V gene: TRBV7-8; clone size: -; D gene: -
CDR3 protein: CASSFRGAEETQYF; J gene: TRBJ2-5; V gene: TRBV7-9; clone size: -; D gene: -
CDR3 protein: CASRTSGRGDTQYF; J gene: TRBJ2-3; V gene: TRBV7-9; clone size: -; D gene: TRBD2
CDR3 protein: CASSVYRTGVTDTQYF; J gene: TRBJ2-3; V gene: TRBV9; clone size: -; D gene: -
CDR3 protein: CASSESGGQPQHF; J gene: TRBJ1-5; V gene: TRBV6-1; clone size: -; D gene: -
CDR3 protein: CASGWQEAFF; J gene: TRBJ1-1; V gene: TRBV12-3/TRBV12-4; clone size: few; D gene: -
CDR3 protein: CAWSVRFPTGGNTF; J gene: TRBJ1-2; V gene: TRBV30; clone size: -; D gene: -
CDR3 protein: CASSYSRTGRNEQFF; J gene: TRBJ2-1; V gene: TRBV6-5; clone size: few; D gene: TRBD1
CDR3 protein: CASSIGLAGVYEQFF; J gene: TRBJ2-1; V gene: TRBV13; clone size: -; D gene: TRBD2
CDR3 protein: CATSRSPGQTTDTQYF; J gene: TRBJ2-3; V gene: TRBV15; clone size: -; D gene: TRBD1
CDR3 protein: CASSPLTGGNNQPQHF; J gene: TRBJ1-5; V gene: TRBV27; clone size: -; D gene: TRBD1
CDR3 protein: CASTILGGGELFF; J gene: TRBJ2-2; V gene: TRBV5-6; clone size: -; D gene: -
CDR3 protein: CASGLAGFNEQFF; J gene: TRBJ2-1; V gene: TRBV3-1/TRBV3-2; clone size: -; D gene: TRBD2
CDR3 protein: CASSLDTGLPTDTQYF; J gene: TRBJ2-3; V gene: TRBV11-3; clone size: -; D gene: -
CDR3 protein: CASSERTGSVTEAFF; J gene: TRBJ1-1; V gene: TRBV28; clone size: -; D gene: TRBD1
CDR3 protein: CASSRGGAGELFF; J gene: TRBJ2-2; V gene: TRBV5-4; clone size: -; D gene: TRBD2
CDR3 protein: CASSQEISGGSDTQYF; J gene: TRBJ2-3; V gene: TRBV4-3; clone size: -; D gene: TRBD2
CDR3 protein: CASSLGQGFLASTDTQYF; J gene: TRBJ2-3; V gene: TRBV7-2; clone size: -; D gene: -
CDR3 protein: CASSLETGGNEQYF; J gene: TRBJ2-7; V gene: TRBV7-8; clone size: -; D gene: TRBD1
CDR3 protein: CASSYFGDSNTGELFF; J gene: TRBJ2-2; V gene: TRBV6-5; clone size: once; D gene: -
CDR3 protein: CTSTKQAGTGNQPQHF; J gene: TRBJ1-5; V gene: TRBV1; clone size: -; D gene: -